The clone carrying this T cell receptor beta chain was counted a few times. Its antigen remains unknown. This entry comes from a study of T-cell memory formation after mild COVID-19. The wider study: There were largely donor-specific TCR clusters.

From the 5' RACE reads, TCRdb called clonotypes with MiXCR, one entry per CDR3 protein. The sample has about 350,000 distinct CDR3 sequences; roughly 13% are singletons. Looked up from germline, CDR1 is MNHEY and CDR2 is SVGAGI. The V and J ends lost 0 bases and 4 bases, in that order; junction bases with no gene match: 6. The CDR3 totals 16 residues. Study outcomes and limitations: A subset of responding clones appeared in pre-infection memory, suggesting cross-reactive memory joined.

Material: PBMCs or a T cell subset sorted from them (not recorded which). This chain links TRBV6-5 with TRBJ2-5; 9 bases match TRBD1. The sequence derives from a young man who had mild COVID-19 (a few samples of this study predate the infection). Cell type and time point are not known. CDR3 DNA: TGTGCCAGCAGTTACTCGGAGGGGACAGGGATAGAGACCCAGTACTTC. Translating gives CASSYSEGTGIETQYF.